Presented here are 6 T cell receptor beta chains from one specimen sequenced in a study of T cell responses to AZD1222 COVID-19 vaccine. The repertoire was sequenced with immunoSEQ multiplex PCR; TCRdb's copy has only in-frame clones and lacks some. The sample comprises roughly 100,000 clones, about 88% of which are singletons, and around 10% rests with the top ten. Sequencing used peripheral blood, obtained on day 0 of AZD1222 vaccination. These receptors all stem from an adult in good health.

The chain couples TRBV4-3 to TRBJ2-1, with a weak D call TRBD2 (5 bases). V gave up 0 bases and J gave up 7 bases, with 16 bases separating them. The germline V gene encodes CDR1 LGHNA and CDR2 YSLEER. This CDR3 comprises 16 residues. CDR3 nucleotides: TGCGCCAGCAGCCAAGATCTGGGAGACATTTCGAATGAGCAGTTCTTC. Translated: CASSQDLGDISNEQFF.

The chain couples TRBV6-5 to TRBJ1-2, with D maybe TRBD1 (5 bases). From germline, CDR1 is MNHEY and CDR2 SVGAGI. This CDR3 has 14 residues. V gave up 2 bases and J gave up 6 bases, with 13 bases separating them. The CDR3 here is CASSYAMRGDGYTF. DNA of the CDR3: TGTGCCAGCAGTTACGCCATGAGGGGCGATGGCTACACCTTC.

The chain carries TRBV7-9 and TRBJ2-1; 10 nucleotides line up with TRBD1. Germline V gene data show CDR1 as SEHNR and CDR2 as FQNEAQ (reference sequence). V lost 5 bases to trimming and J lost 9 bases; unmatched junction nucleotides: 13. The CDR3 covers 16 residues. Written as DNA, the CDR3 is TGTGCCAGCAGCCGGGTCCCGGGACAGGGGTACGCTGAGCAGTTCTTC. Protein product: CASSRVPGQGYAEQFF. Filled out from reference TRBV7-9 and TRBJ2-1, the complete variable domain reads DTGVSQNPRHKITKRGQNVTFRCDPISEHNRLYWYRQTLGQGPEFLTYFQNEAQLEKSRLLSDRFSAERPKGSFSTLEIQRTEQGDSAMYLCASSRVPGQGYAEQFFGPGTRLTVL.

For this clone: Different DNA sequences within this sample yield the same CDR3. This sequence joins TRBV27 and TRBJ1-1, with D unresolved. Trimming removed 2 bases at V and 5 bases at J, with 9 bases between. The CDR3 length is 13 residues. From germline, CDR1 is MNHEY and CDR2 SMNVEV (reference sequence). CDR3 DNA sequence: TGTGCCAGCAGTTTAGATCGGGCGACTGAAGCTTTCTTT. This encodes CASSLDRATEAFF.

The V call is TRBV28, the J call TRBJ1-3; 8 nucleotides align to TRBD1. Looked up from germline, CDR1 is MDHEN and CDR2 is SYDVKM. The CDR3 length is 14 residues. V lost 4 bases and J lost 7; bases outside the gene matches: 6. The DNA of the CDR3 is TGTGCCAGCAGTTGGACAGGGTCCGAGAACACCATATATTTT. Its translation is CASSWTGSENTIYF.

This chain's CDR3 is CASSRQEGQNSPLHF. The CDR3 DNA is TGTGCCAGCTCCCGGCAGGAGGGGCAAAATTCACCCCTCCACTTT. The rearrangement links TRBV18 to TRBJ1-6; a weak D match, TRBD1 (5 bases). The CDR3 is 15 amino acids. Trimming shortened V by 6 bases and J by 7 bases, and 16 bases separated the two germline ends. Germline V gene data show CDR1 as KGHSH and CDR2 as LQKENI.